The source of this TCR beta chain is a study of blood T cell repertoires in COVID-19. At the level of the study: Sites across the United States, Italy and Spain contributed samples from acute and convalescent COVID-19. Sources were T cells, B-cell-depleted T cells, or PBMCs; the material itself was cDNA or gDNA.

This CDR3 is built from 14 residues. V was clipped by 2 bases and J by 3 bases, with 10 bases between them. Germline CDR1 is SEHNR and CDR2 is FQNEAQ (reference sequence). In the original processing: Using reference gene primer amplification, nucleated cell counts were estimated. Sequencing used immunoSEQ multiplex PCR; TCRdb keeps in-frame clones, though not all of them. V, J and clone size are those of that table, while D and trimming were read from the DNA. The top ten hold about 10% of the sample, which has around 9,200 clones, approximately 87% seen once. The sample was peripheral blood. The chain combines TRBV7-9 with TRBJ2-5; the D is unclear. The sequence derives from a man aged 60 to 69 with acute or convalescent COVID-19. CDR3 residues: CASSLYGFEETQYF. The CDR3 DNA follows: TGTGCCAGCAGCTTATACGGGTTTGAAGAGACCCAGTACTTC.